This TCR beta chain emerged from a study of blood T cell repertoires in COVID-19. Study details: Sites across the United States, Italy and Spain contributed samples from acute and convalescent COVID-19.

V was clipped by 0 bases and J by 3 bases; unmatched bases: 4. Germline V lookup: CDR1 LGHNA, CDR2 YSLEER. This CDR3 spans 17 amino acids. Assay used: immunoSEQ multiplex PCR; TCRdb lists only in-frame clones, some missing. The sample has 220,000 or so clones, about four fifths seen once. Cohorts were based on clinical histories the participants reported. Sequencing was carried out using PBMCs or T cells enriched from blood (not recorded which). The TCR originated in a woman in her thirties or forties with acute COVID-19. The V and J genes are TRBV4-3 and TRBJ2-3; 12 bases are a match to TRBD2. CDR3 sequence reads: CASSQEPTSGGTDTQYF. CDR3 bases: TGCGCCAGCAGCCAAGAACCTACTAGCGGGGGGACAGATACGCAGTATTTT.